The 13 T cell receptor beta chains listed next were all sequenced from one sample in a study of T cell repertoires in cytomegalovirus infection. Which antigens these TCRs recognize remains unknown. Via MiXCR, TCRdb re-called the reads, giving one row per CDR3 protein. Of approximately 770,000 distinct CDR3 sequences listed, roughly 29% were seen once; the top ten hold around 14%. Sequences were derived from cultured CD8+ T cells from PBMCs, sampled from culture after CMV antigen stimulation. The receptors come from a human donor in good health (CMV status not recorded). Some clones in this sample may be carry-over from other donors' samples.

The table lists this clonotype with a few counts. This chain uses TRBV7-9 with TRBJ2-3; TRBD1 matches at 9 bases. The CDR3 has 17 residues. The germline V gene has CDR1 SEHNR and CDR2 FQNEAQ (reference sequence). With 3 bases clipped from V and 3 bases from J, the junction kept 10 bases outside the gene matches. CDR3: CASSFSGTGFETDTQYF. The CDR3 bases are TGTGCCAGCAGCTTTTCCGGGACAGGGTTTGAAACAGATACGCAGTATTTT.

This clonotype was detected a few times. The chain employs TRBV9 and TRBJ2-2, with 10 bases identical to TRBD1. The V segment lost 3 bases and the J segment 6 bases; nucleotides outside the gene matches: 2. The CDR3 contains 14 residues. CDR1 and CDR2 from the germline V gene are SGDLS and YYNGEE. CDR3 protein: CASSAGTGAGELFF. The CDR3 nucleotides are TGTGCCAGCAGCGCCGGGACAGGGGCCGGGGAGCTGTTTTTT.

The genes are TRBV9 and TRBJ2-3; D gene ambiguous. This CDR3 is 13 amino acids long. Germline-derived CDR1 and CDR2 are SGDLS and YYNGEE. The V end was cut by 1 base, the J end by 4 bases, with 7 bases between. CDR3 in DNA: TGTGCCAGCAGCGTAATTCGTTCAGATACGCAGTATTTT. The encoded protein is CASSVIRSDTQYF.

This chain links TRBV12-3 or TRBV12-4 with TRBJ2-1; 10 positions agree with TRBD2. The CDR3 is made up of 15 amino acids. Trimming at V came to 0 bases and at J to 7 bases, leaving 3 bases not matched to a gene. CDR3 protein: CASSLASGGGNEQFF. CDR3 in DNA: TGTGCCAGCAGTTTAGCCAGCGGGGGGGGGAATGAGCAGTTCTTC.

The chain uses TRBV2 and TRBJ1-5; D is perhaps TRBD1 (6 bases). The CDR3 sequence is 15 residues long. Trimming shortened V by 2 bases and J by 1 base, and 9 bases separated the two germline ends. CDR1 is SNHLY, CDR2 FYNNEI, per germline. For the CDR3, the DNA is TGTGCCAGCAGTGAATTCAGGGGAAGCAATCAGCCCCAGCATTTT. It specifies CASSEFRGSNQPQHF.

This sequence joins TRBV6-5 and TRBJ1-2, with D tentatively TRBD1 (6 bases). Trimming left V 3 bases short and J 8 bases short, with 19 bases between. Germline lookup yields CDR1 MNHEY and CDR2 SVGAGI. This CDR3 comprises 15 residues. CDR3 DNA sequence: TGTGCCAGCAGTTATCATGGGGGGCGGAATTGGGGCTACACCTTC. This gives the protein CASSYHGGRNWGYTF.

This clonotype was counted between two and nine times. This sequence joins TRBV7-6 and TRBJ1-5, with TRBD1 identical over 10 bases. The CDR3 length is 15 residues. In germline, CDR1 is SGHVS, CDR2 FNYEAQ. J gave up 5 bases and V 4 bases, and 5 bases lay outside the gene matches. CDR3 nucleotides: TGTGCCAGCAGCTCTGGGACAGGGGAATATCAGCCCCAGCATTTT. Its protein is CASSSGTGEYQPQHF.

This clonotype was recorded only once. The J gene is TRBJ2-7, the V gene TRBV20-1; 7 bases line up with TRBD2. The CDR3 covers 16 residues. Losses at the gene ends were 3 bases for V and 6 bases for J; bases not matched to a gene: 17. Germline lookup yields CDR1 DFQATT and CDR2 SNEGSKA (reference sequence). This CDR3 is CSASLPDYSGLVEQYF. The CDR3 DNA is TGCAGTGCTAGCCTCCCGGACTATAGCGGGTTAGTCGAGCAGTACTTC.

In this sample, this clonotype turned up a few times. The CDR3 sequence: CASSEVPKWGNQPQHF. The CDR3 DNA reads TGTGCCAGCAGTGAAGTCCCCAAATGGGGCAATCAGCCCCAGCATTTT. The rearrangement uses TRBV2 and TRBJ1-5; D is undetermined. Germline V gene data show CDR1 as SNHLY and CDR2 as FYNNEI. The CDR3 sequence is 16 residues long. The ends were cut back, 1 base at V and 2 bases at J, with 12 bases in the middle. The whole variable domain, filled in from reference TRBV2 and TRBJ1-5, reads EPEVTQTPSHQVTQMGQEVILRCVPISNHLYFYWYRQILGQKVEFLVSFYNNEISEKSEIFDDQFSVERPDGSNFTLKIRSTKLEDSAMYFCASSEVPKWGNQPQHFGDGTRLSIL.

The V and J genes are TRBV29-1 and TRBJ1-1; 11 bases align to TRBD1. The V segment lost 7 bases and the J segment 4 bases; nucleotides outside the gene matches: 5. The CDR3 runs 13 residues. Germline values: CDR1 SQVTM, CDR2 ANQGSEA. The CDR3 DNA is TGCAGCGATGTCGGGACAGGGGGCACTGAAGCTTTCTTT. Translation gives CSDVGTGGTEAFF.

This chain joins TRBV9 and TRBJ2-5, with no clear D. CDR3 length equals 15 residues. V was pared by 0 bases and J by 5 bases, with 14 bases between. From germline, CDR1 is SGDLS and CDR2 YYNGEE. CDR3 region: CASSVADGPPETQYF. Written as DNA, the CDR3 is TGTGCCAGCAGCGTAGCGGACGGACCCCCGGAGACCCAGTACTTC.

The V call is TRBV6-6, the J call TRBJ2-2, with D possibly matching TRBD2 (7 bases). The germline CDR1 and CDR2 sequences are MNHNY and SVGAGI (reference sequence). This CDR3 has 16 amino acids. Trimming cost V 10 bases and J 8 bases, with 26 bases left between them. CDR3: CATAGALNNKAGELFF. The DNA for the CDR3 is TGTGCCACCGCGGGGGCCCTAAATAACAAAGCGGGGGAGCTGTTTTTT.

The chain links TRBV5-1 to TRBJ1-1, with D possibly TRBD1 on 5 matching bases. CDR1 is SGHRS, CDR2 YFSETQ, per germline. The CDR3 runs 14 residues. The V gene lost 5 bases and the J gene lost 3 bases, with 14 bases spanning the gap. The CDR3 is CASSSGTEDTEAFF. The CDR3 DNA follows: TGCGCCAGCAGTTCCGGGACGGAGGACACTGAAGCTTTCTTT.